This TCR beta chain was profiled in a study of blood T cell repertoires in COVID-19. Study-wide background: The analysed material was cDNA or gDNA that came from T cells, B-cell-depleted T cells, or PBMCs.

The junction had 10 bases not matched to a gene; V was cut back by 4 bases and J by 6 bases. The CDR3 covers 14 residues. Germline V lookup: CDR1 GTSNPN, CDR2 SVGIG (reference sequence). Clones were sequenced by immunoSEQ multiplex PCR, and TCRdb holds only the in-frame ones, with some missing. The table lists about 72,000 clones, over 75% of them singletons. This clone appeared a few times. This chain connects TRBV30 to TRBJ1-2, with TRBD1 matching over 8 bases. This TCR derives from a man aged 50-60 years with acute or convalescent COVID-19. Source material: peripheral blood. The DNA of the CDR3 is TGTGCCTGGACTCCGGACAGGGTAATCAATGGCTACACCTTC. Translated: CAWTPDRVINGYTF. The full variable domain, its missing parts supplied by reference TRBV30 and TRBJ1-2, is SQTIHQWPATLVQPVGSPLSLECTVEGTSNPNLYWYRQAAGRGLQLLFYSVGIGQISSEVPQNLSASRPQDRQFILSSKKLLLSDSGFYLCAWTPDRVINGYTFGSGTRLTVV.